A selection of T cell receptor beta chains follows, all from one sample in a study of cytomegalovirus exposure and HLA in healthy donors. Clones were sequenced by immunoSEQ multiplex PCR, and TCRdb holds only the in-frame ones, with some missing. This sample has approximately 67,000 clones, with approximately 90% found just once. Specimen: PBMCs. These receptor sequences come from a woman aged 25 to 39 in good health and CMV-seropositive. Both conserved end residues are part of each CDR3. A D gene is named only where the DNA matches it firmly. Clone size is stated in some rows and not others, as once, few, many or a class when expanded.

J gene: TRBJ1-1; V gene: TRBV6-5; clone size: NA; D gene: NA; CDR3 protein: CACSKGLALNTEAFF; CDR3 DNA: TGTGCCTGCAGTAAAGGACTGGCTTTAAACACTGAAGCTTTCTTT
J gene: TRBJ1-4; V gene: TRBV7-9; clone size: NA; D gene: TRBD1; CDR3 protein: CASSPRRWDSDGEKLFF; CDR3 DNA: TGTGCCAGCAGCCCACGGCGATGGGACAGCGATGGTGAAAAACTGTTTTTT
J gene: TRBJ2-2; V gene: TRBV25-1; clone size: NA; D gene: NA; CDR3 protein: CASSERGTAKGELFF; CDR3 DNA: TGTGCCAGCAGTGAGCGCGGGACAGCTAAAGGGGAGCTGTTTTTT
J gene: TRBJ1-1; V gene: TRBV15; clone size: NA; D gene: NA; CDR3 protein: CATSTDPRAEAFF; CDR3 DNA: TGTGCCACCAGCACAGACCCGAGGGCTGAAGCTTTCTTT
J gene: TRBJ1-5; V gene: TRBV19; clone size: NA; D gene: TRBD1; CDR3 protein: CASSIVNPGGEQPQHF; CDR3 DNA: TGTGCCAGTAGTATAGTCAACCCAGGGGGAGAGCAGCCCCAGCATTTT
J gene: TRBJ1-1; V gene: TRBV18; clone size: NA; D gene: TRBD1; CDR3 protein: CASSPGTGDTEAFF; CDR3 DNA: TGTGCCAGCTCACCTGGGACAGGGGACACTGAAGCTTTCTTT
J gene: TRBJ1-1; V gene: TRBV5-1; clone size: NA; D gene: TRBD1; CDR3 protein: CASSSGQGGEAFF; CDR3 DNA: TGCGCCAGCAGCTCCGGACAGGGGGGTGAAGCTTTCTTT
J gene: TRBJ1-1; V gene: TRBV18; clone size: NA; D gene: NA; CDR3 protein: CASSPSENTEAFF; CDR3 DNA: TGTGCCAGCTCACCGAGTGAGAACACTGAAGCTTTCTTT
J gene: TRBJ2-5; V gene: TRBV27; clone size: NA; D gene: TRBD1; CDR3 protein: CASRFLRGPLETQYF; CDR3 DNA: TGTGCCAGCAGGTTTCTCAGGGGGCCTCTAGAGACCCAGTACTTC
J gene: TRBJ1-5; V gene: TRBV5-1; clone size: NA; D gene: TRBD1; CDR3 protein: CASSLSGGSQPQHF; CDR3 DNA: TGCGCCAGCAGCTTGTCAGGGGGCAGTCAGCCCCAGCATTTT
J gene: TRBJ2-5; V gene: TRBV6-1; clone size: NA; D gene: TRBD2; CDR3 protein: CASSDSAGVERETQYF; CDR3 DNA: TGTGCCAGCAGTGATTCGGCGGGAGTAGAGAGGGAGACCCAGTACTTC
J gene: TRBJ1-2; V gene: TRBV9; clone size: once; D gene: TRBD1; CDR3 protein: CASTTRTGPDPNYGYTF; CDR3 DNA: TGTGCCAGCACCACAAGGACAGGGCCCGATCCCAACTATGGCTACACCTTC
J gene: TRBJ1-1; V gene: TRBV11-2; clone size: NA; D gene: NA; CDR3 protein: CASSPSRGAGEAFF; CDR3 DNA: TGTGCCAGCAGCCCGAGTCGGGGGGCCGGTGAAGCTTTCTTT
J gene: TRBJ1-2; V gene: TRBV4-2; clone size: NA; D gene: TRBD1; CDR3 protein: CAAGQGERYGYTF; CDR3 DNA: TGTGCCGCTGGACAGGGCGAACGGTATGGCTACACCTTC
J gene: TRBJ2-5; V gene: TRBV6-1; clone size: NA; D gene: NA; CDR3 protein: CASSVGGSQETQYF; CDR3 DNA: TGTGCCAGCAGTGTCGGGGGATCCCAAGAGACCCAGTACTTC